Detailed here is one T cell receptor (beta chain). This sample is drawn from a study of control samples from healthy donors and cancer patients. Trimming left V 4 bases short and J 0 bases short, with 5 bases between. Per germline, CDR1 SNHLY and CDR2 FYNNEI. The CDR3 has 13 amino acids. Repertoires were generated with immunoSEQ multiplex PCR, while TCRdb's copy carries only in-frame clones and drops some. The sample has over 85,000 clones, 90% to 95% seen once. The receptor's source is a woman in her 30s in good health. The material sequenced was blood. The chain joins TRBV2 to TRBJ2-3, with D hard to call. CDR3 amino acids: CASSGFSTDTQYF. CDR3 bases: TGTGCCAGCAGTGGCTTTAGCACAGATACGCAGTATTTT.